These T cell receptor beta chains were read from a single sample in a study of blood T cell repertoires in COVID-19. Some clones are missing from TCRdb's copy, which holds only in-frame ones; the method was immunoSEQ multiplex PCR. The profile shows roughly 140,000 clones, about 88% of them singletons. Material for sequencing was peripheral blood. These TCRs come from a woman aged 70 to 79 with acute or convalescent COVID-19. Each CDR3 is given with its conserved first and last residue. Fields, in order: J gene, clone size, D gene, V gene, CDR3 protein, CDR3 DNA. A D gene is named only where the DNA matches it firmly. A row's size may be missing; if present it is once, few, many or a size class.

TRBJ2-5,-,-,TRBV6-1,CASSEYRPSHGETQYF,TGTGCCAGCAGTGAATATCGACCGTCCCACGGGGAGACCCAGTACTTC
TRBJ1-2,once,-,TRBV10-3,CAISVIAGRSGYTF,TGTGCCATCAGTGTCATCGCGGGGCGGAGTGGCTACACCTTC
TRBJ1-4,few,TRBD1,TRBV9,CASSVGQGINEKLFF,TGTGCCAGCAGCGTGGGACAGGGGATAAATGAAAAACTGTTTTTT
TRBJ1-4,-,TRBD1,TRBV28,CASRTGGSYEKLFF,TGTGCCAGCAGGACAGGGGGCAGTTATGAAAAACTGTTTTTT
TRBJ1-2,-,TRBD1,TRBV25-1,CASRPEGARGGYTF,TGTGCCAGCAGGCCCGAGGGGGCGCGGGGTGGCTACACCTTC
TRBJ1-2,-,TRBD1,TRBV28,CASSLGQGSYGYTF,TGTGCCAGCAGTTTAGGACAGGGATCCTATGGCTACACCTTC
TRBJ2-1,-,TRBD2,TRBV10-3,CATRSGGGADEQFF,TGTGCCACTCGTAGTGGCGGGGGGGCCGATGAGCAGTTCTTC
TRBJ1-1,few,-,TRBV3-1/TRBV3-2,CASSPQRGNTEAFF,TGTGCCAGCAGCCCCCAGCGCGGAAACACTGAAGCTTTCTTT
TRBJ1-4,-,-,TRBV5-8,CASSLGSTGANEKLFF,TGTGCCAGCAGCTTGGGGTCGACGGGAGCTAATGAAAAACTGTTTTTT
TRBJ2-7,-,TRBD1,TRBV10-3,CAISGVVGQGAGVEQYF,TGTGCCATCAGTGGAGTGGTGGGGCAGGGGGCTGGGGTTGAGCAGTACTTC
TRBJ1-5,-,TRBD1,TRBV6-5,CASSSSGQGNQPQHF,TGTGCCAGCAGTTCCTCGGGACAGGGCAATCAGCCCCAGCATTTT
TRBJ2-3,-,TRBD2,TRBV7-8,CASSLNSGGAADTQYF,TGTGCCAGCAGCTTAAATAGCGGGGGTGCCGCAGATACGCAGTATTTT
TRBJ2-1,-,TRBD2,TRBV30,CAWSPSGGAGEQFF,TGTGCCTGGAGTCCTAGCGGGGGGGCGGGTGAGCAGTTCTTC
TRBJ1-3,-,TRBD1,TRBV4-3,CASSPTRAGTGAGNTIYF,TGCGCCAGCAGTCCAACCCGAGCCGGGACAGGGGCTGGAAACACCATATATTTT
TRBJ1-4,-,TRBD1,TRBV7-2,CASSLGGTGANEKLFF,TGTGCCAGCAGCTTAGGAGGGACAGGGGCTAATGAAAAACTGTTTTTT
TRBJ1-3,-,TRBD1,TRBV18,CASSLRDRPLLKSGNTIYF,TGTGCCAGCTCATTGAGGGACAGGCCACTTTTAAAATCTGGAAACACCATATATTTT
TRBJ1-1,-,-,TRBV5-1,CASSLGGSRNTEAFF,TGCGCCAGCAGCTTGGGAGGGTCAAGGAACACTGAAGCTTTCTTT
TRBJ1-6,-,-,TRBV3-1/TRBV3-2,CASSLGLRGYNSPLHF,TGTGCCAGCAGCTTAGGACTGAGGGGGTATAATTCACCCCTCCACTTT
TRBJ2-1,-,-,TRBV5-6,CASSGVLGGQFF,TGTGCCAGCAGCGGAGTTCTAGGCGGGCAGTTCTTC
TRBJ2-7,-,TRBD2,TRBV5-6,CASSLEPGLAYEQYF,TGTGCCAGCAGCTTGGAGCCGGGACTAGCGTACGAGCAGTACTTC
TRBJ2-1,-,TRBD2,TRBV11-2,CASSPLAGEQFF,TGTGCCAGCAGCCCACTAGCGGGGGAGCAGTTCTTC
TRBJ1-1,-,-,TRBV5-1,CASSLTGLAEAFF,TGCGCCAGCAGCTTGACGGGGTTGGCTGAAGCTTTCTTT
TRBJ1-1,few,TRBD1,TRBV6-5,CASSYGDRGGTEAFF,TGTGCCAGCAGTTACGGGGACAGGGGCGGGACTGAAGCTTTCTTT
TRBJ1-2,once,-,TRBV6-6,CASSSAGNYGYTF,TGTGCCAGCAGTTCCGCGGGGAACTATGGCTACACCTTC
TRBJ2-7,-,-,TRBV11-1,CASSLASRDSSYEQYF,TGTGCCAGCAGCTTAGCGTCCAGGGATAGCTCCTACGAGCAGTACTTC
TRBJ1-2,once,TRBD1,TRBV11-2,CASSLARGYDGYTF,TGTGCCAGCAGCTTGGCCAGGGGGTATGACGGCTACACCTTC
TRBJ2-7,once,-,TRBV1,CTSSQDSAARYPYEQYF,TGCACCAGCAGCCAAGATTCGGCAGCGAGGTATCCCTACGAGCAGTACTTC
TRBJ1-1,-,-,TRBV19,CASSISRADTEAFF,TGTGCCAGTAGTATCTCCAGGGCTGACACTGAAGCTTTCTTT
TRBJ1-3,-,-,TRBV7-2,CASSSQGNPGNTIYF,TGTGCCAGCAGCTCCCAGGGGAACCCGGGAAACACCATATATTTT
TRBJ1-1,-,TRBD1,TRBV7-8,CASSQGVNTEAFF,TGTGCCAGCAGTCAGGGGGTGAACACTGAAGCTTTCTTT
TRBJ1-2,-,-,TRBV11-2,CASSLAGQSNYGYTF,TGTGCCAGCAGCTTAGCTGGGCAGTCTAACTATGGCTACACCTTC
TRBJ1-5,-,-,TRBV7-8,CASSSRGNQPQHF,TGTGCCAGCAGCTCCCGGGGGAATCAGCCCCAGCATTTT